One and the same sample provided the 20 T cell receptor beta chains below, sequenced in a study of cytomegalovirus exposure and HLA in healthy donors. The method was immunoSEQ multiplex PCR; TCRdb's version includes in-frame clones alone and lacks a portion of them. The sample consists of roughly 300,000 clones, roughly 88% of them appearing once. Material for sequencing was PBMCs. These receptors were collected from a woman aged 18-29 years in good health and CMV-seronegative.

The V gene is TRBV30, the J gene TRBJ1-3; D call uncertain. The germline V gene encodes CDR1 GTSNPN and CDR2 SVGIG (reference sequence). Deletions cut 0 bases from V and 0 bases from J, with 12 bases between. The CDR3 has 16 amino acids. This CDR3 is CAWSVRGLSSGNTIYF. The DNA of the CDR3 is TGTGCCTGGAGTGTACGAGGATTAAGCTCTGGAAACACCATATATTTT.

J is TRBJ2-6 and V is TRBV28, with D perhaps TRBD2 (5 bases). The CDR3 sequence is 14 residues long. From germline, CDR1 is MDHEN and CDR2 SYDVKM. The germline V and J ends were trimmed by 8 bases and 3 bases, with 11 bases remaining between them. CDR3 DNA: TGTGCCAGCTCGAGGGCCGTTGGGGCCAACGTCCTGACTTTC. Translation: CASSRAVGANVLTF.

This chain joins TRBV9 and TRBJ1-1; 11 bases fit TRBD1. The CDR3 is made up of 15 amino acids. Trimming removed 4 bases from V and 5 bases from J; junction bases left unmatched: 7. Germline values: CDR1 SGDLS, CDR2 YYNGEE. The CDR3 here is CASSLGTGGKTEAFF. The CDR3 region has the DNA TGTGCCAGCAGCCTCGGGACAGGGGGAAAAACTGAAGCTTTCTTT.

The V and J genes are TRBV5-4 and TRBJ1-2; D not certain. The V end lost 0 bases, the J end lost 0 bases, and 3 bases lay between the germline ends. The germline V gene has CDR1 SGHNT and CDR2 YYREEE (reference sequence). The CDR3 totals 13 residues. The CDR3 coding sequence is TGTGCCAGCAGCTTGGGGCCTAACTATGGCTACACCTTC. This encodes CASSLGPNYGYTF.

The chain recombines TRBV15 with TRBJ2-1; weak D call: TRBD1 (5 bases). V dropped 5 bases and J dropped 9 bases, with 14 bases sitting between them. Per germline, CDR1 LNHNV and CDR2 YYDKDF (reference sequence). The CDR3 contains 13 residues. CDR3 loop: CATSPPAGLEQFF. The CDR3 DNA is TGTGCCACCAGCCCCCCGGCAGGGCTTGAGCAGTTCTTC.

This sequence joins TRBV28 and TRBJ1-4, with 9 bases matching TRBD1. From germline, CDR1 is MDHEN and CDR2 SYDVKM. The V and J ends lost 8 bases and 8 bases, in that order; junction bases with no gene match: 9. The CDR3 spans 14 residues. The DNA of the CDR3 is TGTGCCAGCCGGGACAGGGTGGTCGGGGAAAAACTGTTTTTT. Translated, it gives CASRDRVVGEKLFF. Full variable domain (outside the CDR3, taken from reference TRBV28 and TRBJ1-4): DVKVTQSSRYLVKRTGEKVFLECVQDMDHENMFWYRQDPGLGLRLIYFSYDVKMKEKGDIPEGYSVSREKKERFSLILESASTNQTSMYLCASRDRVVGEKLFFGSGTQLSVL.

This chain uses TRBV19 with TRBJ1-5; 9 bases agree with TRBD1. Germline V gene lookup returns CDR1 LNHDA and CDR2 SQIVND (reference sequence). Unmatched junction bases numbered 7, after V lost 3 bases and J lost 1 base. The CDR3 length is 17 residues. The CDR3 DNA sequence: TGTGCCAGTAGTATTATCCCCGGGACAGGGAGCAATCAGCCCCAGCATTTT. Amino acid sequence: CASSIIPGTGSNQPQHF.

The J gene is TRBJ2-7, the V gene TRBV6-1; D is possibly TRBD1 (5 bases). V gave up 5 bases and J gave up 3 bases, with 8 bases separating them. The CDR3 is 12 amino acids. From germline, CDR1 is MNHNS and CDR2 SASEGT. CDR3 nucleotide sequence: TGTGCCAGCAGTAGCAGGGTCTACGAGCAGTACTTC. It is translated as CASSSRVYEQYF.

This clone was seen once. The rearrangement uses TRBV28 and TRBJ2-4; 7 nucleotides match TRBD1. This CDR3 region has 14 residues. V gave up 5 bases and J gave up 0 bases; unmatched junction bases: 1. The germline CDR1 and CDR2 sequences are MDHEN and SYDVKM. Here the CDR3 DNA reads TGTGCCAGCAGTCAGGGGGTAGCCAAAAACATTCAGTACTTC. Protein product: CASSQGVAKNIQYF.

The chain recombines TRBV4-3 with TRBJ1-1; tentative D call: TRBD1 (5 bases). The V gene lost 4 bases and the J gene lost 1 base, with 10 bases spanning the gap. In germline, CDR1 is LGHNA, CDR2 YSLEER. The CDR3 extends over 14 amino acids. The CDR3 here is CASSPTGQNTEAFF. In DNA form, the CDR3 reads TGCGCCAGCAGCCCTACAGGACAGAACACTGAAGCTTTCTTT.

V and J are TRBV2 and TRBJ1-5; D is unclear. Germline V gene data show CDR1 as SNHLY and CDR2 as FYNNEI. The CDR3 length is 16 residues. V was clipped by 0 bases and J by 8 bases, with 17 bases between them. The CDR3 DNA is TGTGCCAGCAGTGAAGCGCTTCCCGGGGTGGTTGAGCCCCAGCATTTT. It encodes CASSEALPGVVEPQHF.

The J gene is TRBJ2-1, the V gene TRBV13; TRBD2 matches at 11 bases. Losses at the gene ends were 5 bases for V and 7 bases for J; bases not matched to a gene: 13. The CDR3 has 17 residues. The germline V gene encodes CDR1 PRHDT and CDR2 FYEKMQ (reference sequence). This CDR3 reads CASSAGTSGTGGNEQFF. The CDR3 region has the DNA TGTGCCAGCAGCGCCGGGACTAGCGGAACGGGTGGGAATGAGCAGTTCTTC.

The gene calls are TRBV23-1 and TRBJ2-7; D may be TRBD2 (6 bases). TRBV23-1 has ORF status, its function being uncertain. The CDR3 runs 18 residues. Trimming took off 3 bases at V and 5 bases at J, with 26 bases between the two ends. CDR3 DNA: TGCGCCAGCAGTCACCCGACTAGGGTTAGCGGAGTCGGGAACGAGCAGTACTTC. It specifies CASSHPTRVSGVGNEQYF.

V is TRBV4-2 and J is TRBJ2-1; D not certain. This CDR3 region has 14 residues. Germline V gives CDR1 LGHNA, CDR2 YNFKEQ. V lost 1 base and J lost 8, with 12 bases in between. DNA for the CDR3: TGTGCCAGCAGCCAAGGACTCCCCGTCGATGAGCAGTTCTTC. Its protein product is CASSQGLPVDEQFF.

The chain carries TRBV13 and TRBJ2-7; a weak D match, TRBD2 (6 bases). Germline assignment: CDR1 PRHDT and CDR2 FYEKMQ (reference sequence). The V end lost 6 bases, the J end lost 5 bases, and 14 bases lay between the germline ends. CDR3 length: 13 residues. This CDR3 is CASSSLIADEQYF. The CDR3, as DNA: TGTGCCAGCAGTTCACTGATAGCGGACGAGCAGTACTTC. The whole variable domain, remainder taken from reference TRBV13 and TRBJ2-7, is AAGVIQSPRHLIKEKRETATLKCYPIPRHDTVYWYQQGPGQDPQFLISFYEKMQSDKGSIPDRFSAQQFSDYHSELNMSSLELGDSALYFCASSSLIADEQYFGPGTRLTVT.

The chain has TRBV7-2 and TRBJ2-1; 9 positions match TRBD1. The V and J ends lost 0 bases and 8 bases, in that order; junction bases with no gene match: 8. Germline CDR1 reads SGHTA; CDR2 reads FQGNSA. The CDR3 runs 16 residues. The CDR3, as DNA: TGTGCCAGCAGCTTAGCGTTACAGGGGGCGGGCGATGAGCAGTTCTTC. Protein: CASSLALQGAGDEQFF.

The chain links TRBV5-6 to TRBJ2-5, with 11 bases fitting TRBD1. The CDR3 loop spans 15 amino acids. Germline CDR1 and CDR2: SGHDT and YYEEEE. V was clipped by 4 bases and J by 3 bases; unmatched bases: 5. CDR3 sequence: CASSGTGQGEETQYF. The DNA for the CDR3 is TGTGCCAGCAGCGGGACGGGACAGGGGGAAGAGACCCAGTACTTC.

This rearrangement joins TRBV11-2 to TRBJ2-3; D is ambiguous. There are 15 residues in the CDR3. The germline gives CDR1 SGHAT, CDR2 FQNNGV. Trimming pared 1 base from V and 1 base from J, leaving 9 bases between. CDR3 sequence (DNA): TGTGCCAGCAGCTTAGGATGGGCCGGCACAGATACGCAGTATTTT. Amino acid sequence: CASSLGWAGTDTQYF.

This sequence joins TRBV2 and TRBJ1-5; D ambiguous. CDR1 and CDR2 from the germline V gene are SNHLY and FYNNEI. The length of the CDR3 is 15 residues. V lost 4 bases and J 2 bases, leaving 12 bases between the germline ends. CDR3 region: CASSAGLTGNQPQHF. CDR3 DNA: TGTGCCAGCAGTGCAGGCTTAACGGGCAATCAGCCCCAGCATTTT.

The V call is TRBV28, the J call TRBJ2-1; 12 bases align to TRBD1. Germline CDR1 reads MDHEN; CDR2 reads SYDVKM. Germline trimming cut 4 bases from V and 8 bases from J; bases unmatched to any gene: 9. This CDR3 has 16 amino acids. This chain's CDR3 is CASSSPGQGAVHEQFF. The CDR3 bases are TGTGCCAGCAGTTCCCCGGGACAGGGGGCTGTCCATGAGCAGTTCTTC.